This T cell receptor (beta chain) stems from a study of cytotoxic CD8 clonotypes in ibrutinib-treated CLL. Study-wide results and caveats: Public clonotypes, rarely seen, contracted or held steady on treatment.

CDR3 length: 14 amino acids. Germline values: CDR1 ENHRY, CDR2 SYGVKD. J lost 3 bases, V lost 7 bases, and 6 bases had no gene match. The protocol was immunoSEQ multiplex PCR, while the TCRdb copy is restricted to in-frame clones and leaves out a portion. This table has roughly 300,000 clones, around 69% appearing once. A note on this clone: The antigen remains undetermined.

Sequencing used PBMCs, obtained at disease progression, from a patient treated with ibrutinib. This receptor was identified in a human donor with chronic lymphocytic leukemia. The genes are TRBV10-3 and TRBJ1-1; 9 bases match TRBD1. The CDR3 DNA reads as TGTGCCATCACTAGGACAGGGGAGGACACTGAAGCTTTCTTT. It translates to CAITRTGEDTEAFF.